The clone carrying this TCR beta chain is deemed medium-sized. Its matching antigen is unknown. V was clipped by 9 bases and J by 2 bases; unmatched bases: 10. The CDR3 loop spans 16 amino acids. Per the germline V gene, CDR1 is MDHEN and CDR2 is SYDVKM. The sample originates from a study of PD-1 blockade in classical Hodgkin lymphoma. About the study: Intravenous infusions of nivolumab 3 mg/kg reached patients every 2 weeks. Findings and limits, study-wide: Complete responders matched newly diagnosed patients in baseline diversity.

This table comes from immunoSEQ multiplex PCR, and its TCRdb copy is limited to in-frame clones, with some not included. The sample lists about 20,000 clones; about 65% were seen once. Time point noted: cycle 4 day 1 (C4D1), after 5 to 7 weeks of nivolumab. In every patient, relapse followed autologous stem cell transplantation, while exposure to brentuximab vedotin differed. Complete response, partial response or progressive disease made up the best responses. The source of this sequence is a human donor with classical Hodgkin lymphoma. The chain uses TRBV28 and TRBJ2-2, with TRBD2 identical over 9 bases. Specimen: peripheral blood mononuclear cells (PBMCs), collected before the fourth cycle of nivolumab. CDR3 protein: CASITLTSGNTGELFF. CDR3 coding DNA: TGTGCCAGTATAACACTGACTAGCGGTAACACCGGGGAGCTGTTTTTT.